These 13 T cell receptor beta chains came from one sample sequenced in a study of blood T cells in healthy people across ages. With a J-beta primer mix and a sample-barcoded 5' primer, a second PCR ran 7 to 11 cycles. TCRdb re-called the 5' RACE reads through MiXCR, storing one row per CDR3 protein. The data hold 700,000 or so distinct CDR3 sequences, with roughly two fifths observed a single time. The sample was blood. These receptors came from a man aged 80 or over in good health.

This clonotype was seen more than once but under ten times. J is TRBJ2-3 and V is TRBV7-2, with TRBD2 matching over 7 bases. Trimming removed 6 bases from V and 2 bases from J; junction bases left unmatched: 8. This CDR3 has 15 amino acids. CDR1 and CDR2 (germline): SGHTA, FQGNSA. The CDR3 DNA follows: TGTGCCAGCAGTTCTAGCGGTCAGGACACAGATACGCAGTATTTT. Encoded protein: CASSSSGQDTDTQYF.

This clonotype was detected many times. This chain links TRBV15 with TRBJ2-1; a weak D match, TRBD2 (7 bases). The CDR3 extends over 16 amino acids. Between the trimmed V and J ends, which lost 3 bases and 3 bases, there was a span of 15 bases. Germline V gives CDR1 LNHNV, CDR2 YYDKDF (reference sequence). CDR3 amino acids: CATSSGGQDYYNEQFF. CDR3 DNA: TGTGCCACCAGCAGCGGGGGGCAGGACTACTACAATGAGCAGTTCTTC.

This chain connects TRBV2 to TRBJ2-5, with D unclear. V was trimmed by 9 bases and J by 5 bases, leaving 10 bases between them. There are 11 residues in the CDR3. Germline V gene sequence: CDR1 SNHLY, CDR2 FYNNEI. CDR3 in DNA: TGTGCCAGTTCCCGGGTGGAGACCCAGTACTTC. Translating gives CASSRVETQYF.

This sequence joins TRBV20-1 and TRBJ1-5; tentative D call: TRBD1 (5 bases). The CDR3 has 15 amino acids. Germline V gene data show CDR1 as DFQATT and CDR2 as SNEGSKA (reference sequence). V lost 4 bases to trimming and J lost 7 bases, with 20 bases between them. CDR3 loop: CSAKGHRSSRQPQHF. In DNA, the CDR3 is TGCAGTGCTAAAGGCCACAGGTCGTCGCGCCAGCCCCAGCATTTT.

J is TRBJ1-1 and V is TRBV5-6; a weak D match, TRBD1 (6 bases). This CDR3 contains 15 residues. Germline assignment: CDR1 SGHDT and CDR2 YYEEEE. The V end lost 3 bases, the J end lost 0 bases, and 12 bases lay between the germline ends. This CDR3 is CASSSFQGMNTEAFF. DNA for the CDR3: TGTGCCAGCAGCTCCTTCCAGGGGATGAACACTGAAGCTTTCTTT.

This rearrangement joins TRBV27 to TRBJ1-1, with D tentatively TRBD1 (5 bases). Germline V gene sequence: CDR1 MNHEY, CDR2 SMNVEV (reference sequence). The CDR3 runs to 14 residues. V was pared by 1 base and J by 1 base, with 7 bases between. The CDR3 region is CASSLYQGNTEAFF. The CDR3 nucleotides are TGTGCCAGCAGTTTATACCAGGGGAACACTGAAGCTTTCTTT.

This sequence joins TRBV24-1 and TRBJ1-5, with 8 bases aligning to TRBD1. Germline trimming cut 3 bases from V and 0 bases from J; bases unmatched to any gene: 6. CDR1 and CDR2 from the germline V gene are KGHDR and SFDVKD. The CDR3 is 17 residues long. The CDR3 spells CATSDPTGQVSNQPQHF. CDR3 sequence (DNA): TGTGCCACCAGTGATCCCACGGGACAGGTTAGCAATCAGCCCCAGCATTTT.

A single count supports this clonotype. CDR3 in amino acids: CSAIAAGPNTGELFF. DNA for the CDR3: TGCAGCGCTATCGCCGCGGGACCCAACACCGGGGAGCTGTTTTTT. The V call is TRBV29-1, the J call TRBJ2-2; tentatively, D is TRBD2 (6 bases). Germline V CDR1 and CDR2: SQVTM, ANQGSEA. This CDR3 has 15 residues. V was trimmed by 7 bases and J by 2 bases, leaving 17 bases between them.

The chain uses TRBV29-1 and TRBJ2-5; D uncertain. Germline V gene data show CDR1 as SQVTM and CDR2 as ANQGSEA. This CDR3 is built from 11 residues. V lost 8 bases, J lost 5 bases, and 12 bases lay in between. The CDR3 nucleotides read TGCAGCTCAGTAGTGGGGGAGACCCAGTACTTC. Its protein product is CSSVVGETQYF.

This clonotype was counted between two and nine times. The gene calls are TRBV28 and TRBJ1-2, with D unresolved. Looked up from germline, CDR1 is MDHEN and CDR2 is SYDVKM. This CDR3 is 14 amino acids long. Trimming took 3 bases from V and 2 from J, leaving 10 bases between them. In nucleotides, the CDR3 is TGTGCCAGCAGTTTTCCCAGGACCAACTATGGCTACACCTTC. Translated, it gives CASSFPRTNYGYTF.

This clonotype was seen a handful of times. The V gene is TRBV4-1, the J gene TRBJ2-5; weak D call: TRBD2 (6 bases). Germline CDR1 and CDR2: MGHRA and YSYEKL. V was clipped by 0 bases and J by 3 bases, with 11 bases between them. The CDR3 loop spans 15 amino acids. The CDR3 sequence is CASSQDREYKETQYF. The CDR3 coding sequence is TGCGCCAGCAGCCAAGATCGGGAGTACAAAGAGACCCAGTACTTC.

About this clonotype: The germline gene is not matched at one end of the junction; a read error may be the cause. This chain uses TRBV29-1 with TRBJ2-5; tentative D call: TRBD1 (5 bases). The V gene's germline CDR1 is SQVTM and CDR2 ANQGSEA. The CDR3 spans 12 residues. The CDR3 protein is CSHGHLQEAQYF. The CDR3 DNA sequence: TGCAGCCATGGACATCTACAAGAGGCCCAGTACTTC.

CDR3 sequence: CASSYSVVAGLRTDTQYF. DNA of the CDR3: TGTGCCAGCAGTTACTCGGTTGTAGCGGGTCTACGCACAGATACGCAGTATTTT. V usage is TRBV6-5 and J usage is TRBJ2-3; 7 bases line up with TRBD2. CDR1 is MNHEY and CDR2 is SVGAGI in the germline V gene. The length of the CDR3 is 18 residues. Trimming took 0 bases from V and 1 from J; bases not matched to a gene: 10.